This record covers a single T cell receptor beta chain. This entry belongs to a study of blood T cell repertoires in COVID-19. Here immunoSEQ multiplex PCR was the method, and the copy in TCRdb shows in-frame clones only, minus some. The sample records 150,000 to 200,000 clones, 89% being singletons. Losses at the gene ends were 6 bases for V and 6 bases for J; bases not matched to a gene: 7. Per the germline V gene, CDR1 is LNHDA and CDR2 is SQIVND (reference sequence). The CDR3 covers 15 residues. The material sequenced was peripheral blood. This clonotype was sampled from a man aged 55 to 70 with acute or convalescent COVID-19. The V call is TRBV19, the J call TRBJ2-2; TRBD1 aligns across 10 bases. The CDR3 spells CASSSWTGGPGELFF. The CDR3 DNA sequence: TGTGCCAGTAGCTCCTGGACAGGGGGTCCCGGGGAGCTGTTTTTT. The variable domain in full, completed from reference TRBV19 and TRBJ2-2, reads DGGITQSPKYLFRKEGQNVTLSCEQNLNHDAMYWYRQDPGQGLRLIYYSQIVNDFQKGDIAEGYSVSREKKESFPLTVTSAQKNPTAFYLCASSSWTGGPGELFFGEGSRLTVL.